A single sample gave rise to the 22 T cell receptor beta chains below, sequenced in a study of T cells after yellow fever vaccination. TCRdb recomputed calls from the 5' RACE reads with MiXCR, one row per CDR3 protein. The table includes about 85,000 distinct CDR3 sequences, roughly 14% detected once. The sequenced sample was CD8+ T cells not binding an NS4B(214-222) dextramer, sorted from PBMCs, obtained less than 25 days after the first yellow fever vaccination. These receptors were collected from a man aged 18 to 30 who received the YFV17D yellow fever vaccine.

In this sample, this clonotype turned up many times. The chain combines TRBV6-5 with TRBJ2-7; D not certain. This CDR3 spans 11 amino acids. V lost 4 bases and J 2 bases, leaving 3 bases between the germline ends. From germline, CDR1 is MNHEY and CDR2 SVGAGI. The CDR3 loop is CASSSPYEQYF. In nucleotides, the CDR3 is TGTGCCAGCAGTTCCCCCTACGAGCAGTACTTC.

The V gene is TRBV2, the J gene TRBJ2-7, with a tentative D call TRBD2 (5 bases). The germline V and J ends were trimmed by 3 bases and 0 bases, with 15 bases remaining between them. The germline gives CDR1 SNHLY, CDR2 FYNNEI. CDR3 length: 16 residues. CDR3 sequence reads: CASSDSSGVSSYEQYV. The CDR3 DNA is TGTGCCAGCAGTGATTCTTCCGGGGTGAGCTCCTACGAGCAGTACGTC.

In its sample, this clonotype was seen a few times. V is TRBV4-3 and J is TRBJ2-7, with D tentatively TRBD2 (6 bases). Germline values: CDR1 LGHNA, CDR2 YSLEER. V was pared by 1 base and J by 5 bases, with 12 bases between. CDR3 size: 14 residues. CDR3 sequence: CASSQVSGRHEQYF. In nucleotides, the CDR3 is TGCGCCAGCAGCCAAGTCTCGGGGAGGCACGAGCAGTACTTC.

This rearrangement joins TRBV7-9 to TRBJ2-4; no definite D call. V gave up 4 bases and J gave up 7 bases, with 14 bases separating them. Germline lookup yields CDR1 SEHNR and CDR2 FQNEAQ (reference sequence). The CDR3 consists of 14 residues. CDR3 region: CASSSPETANIQYF. The CDR3 DNA reads TGTGCCAGCAGCTCACCGGAGACGGCCAACATTCAGTACTTC.

The chain employs TRBV11-2 and TRBJ2-5, with D unresolved. Between the trimmed V and J ends, which lost 2 bases and 1 base, there was a span of 5 bases. From germline, CDR1 is SGHAT and CDR2 FQNNGV. The CDR3 consists of 13 residues. CDR3 sequence (DNA): TGTGCCAGCAGCTTATCCCCCCAAGAGACCCAGTACTTC. It specifies CASSLSPQETQYF.

The CDR3: CASSPRGRVQYF. The DNA of the CDR3 is TGTGCCAGCAGTCCCCGCGGAAGGGTGCAGTACTTC. The chain combines TRBV12-3 or TRBV12-4 with TRBJ2-7; D is uncertain. The CDR3 loop spans 12 amino acids. Trimming removed 5 bases at V and 9 bases at J, with 14 bases between.

The chain joins TRBV5-6 to TRBJ2-7; D not certain. From germline, CDR1 is SGHDT and CDR2 YYEEEE. This CDR3 region has 14 residues. The V and J ends lost 4 bases and 1 base respectively, with 12 bases between them. In DNA form, the CDR3 reads TGTGCCAGCAGCCCGGGTGGGTGGTCCTACGAGCAGTACTTC. Its protein is CASSPGGWSYEQYF. Filled out from reference TRBV5-6 and TRBJ2-7, the complete variable domain reads DAGVTQSPTHLIKTRGQQVTLRCSPKSGHDTVSWYQQALGQGPQFIFQYYEEEERQRGNFPDRFSGHQFPNYSSELNVNALLLGDSALYLCASSPGGWSYEQYFGPGTRLTVT.

This clonotype was counted a few times. V gene TRBV7-9 combines with J gene TRBJ2-3, with D uncertain. CDR3 length: 14 amino acids. The ends were cut back, 5 bases at V and 2 bases at J, with 11 bases in the middle. Per the germline V gene, CDR1 is SEHNR and CDR2 is FQNEAQ (reference sequence). CDR3 coding DNA: TGTGCCAGCAGCGGGCCGTTTGACACAGATACGCAGTATTTT. It yields the protein CASSGPFDTDTQYF.

In this sample, this clonotype turned up a few times. The chain is built from TRBV4-1 and TRBJ2-5, with 7 bases lining up with TRBD1. In germline, CDR1 is MGHRA, CDR2 YSYEKL. The V and J ends lost 7 bases and 1 base, in that order; junction bases with no gene match: 18. CDR3 length equals 18 residues. Written as DNA, the CDR3 is TGCGCCAGCAACCCCGCGACAGGTCCAGGGGGTCCCCAAGAGACCCAGTACTTC. Protein sequence: CASNPATGPGGPQETQYF.

Only a few counts were recorded for this clonotype. J is TRBJ1-5 and V is TRBV20-1; D remains unclear. Trimming shortened V by 5 bases and J by 2 bases, and 16 bases separated the two germline ends. The CDR3 sequence is 15 residues long. Germline V gene lookup returns CDR1 DFQATT and CDR2 SNEGSKA (reference sequence). The CDR3 sequence: CSALYSHDGNQPQHF. The CDR3 region has the DNA TGCAGTGCTCTATATAGCCACGACGGCAATCAGCCCCAGCATTTT.

Regarding this clonotype: Its ends do not fully match the called genes, so a read error is possible. The chain recombines TRBV12-3 or TRBV12-4 with TRBJ1-5; tentatively, D is TRBD1 (5 bases). The CDR3 contains 19 residues. The CDR3 is CACSLGGRLLGYSNQPQHF. CDR3 sequence (DNA): TGTGCCTGCAGTTTGGGGGGACGCCTATTGGGGTATAGCAATCAGCCCCAGCATTTT.

V and J are TRBV29-1 and TRBJ2-2; possibly TRBD1 for D (5 bases). Germline CDR1 and CDR2: SQVTM and ANQGSEA. CDR3 size: 15 residues. Trimming took 0 bases from V and 1 from J, leaving 9 bases between them. The CDR3 nucleotides are TGCAGCGTTGAAGATCGCAGGGTGAACACCGGGGAGCTGTTTTTT. It encodes CSVEDRRVNTGELFF.

The table lists this clonotype with a few counts. Here the CDR3 DNA reads TGTGCCAGCAGTGCCACAGCCTCCTACGAGCAGTACTTC. Its translation is CASSATASYEQYF. V gene TRBV6-6 combines with J gene TRBJ2-7, with unresolved D. The CDR3 spans 13 residues. V lost 5 bases, J lost 0 bases, and 8 bases lay in between. CDR1 and CDR2 from the germline V gene are MNHNY and SVGAGI (reference sequence).

The V and J genes are TRBV15 and TRBJ2-7, with D tentatively TRBD1 (5 bases). This CDR3 is built from 15 residues. Germline-derived CDR1 and CDR2 are LNHNV and YYDKDF (reference sequence). V shed 5 bases and J shed 2 bases, with 16 bases lying between them. CDR3 nucleotides: TGTGCCACCAGCCCCGGGCAGGGCCTGACCTACGAGCAGTACTTC. Its translation: CATSPGQGLTYEQYF.

Concerning this clonotype itself: Sequence at one end of the junction differs from germline and may be a read error. V usage is TRBV4-2 and J usage is TRBJ2-7; 8 bases are shared with TRBD1. The germline V gene has CDR1 LGHNA and CDR2 YNFKEQ. The CDR3 is 17 residues long. The CDR3 spells CASSQLNTGGSAYEQYF. The CDR3, as DNA: TGTGCCAGTAGCCAACTCAATACAGGGGGTTCGGCCTACGAGCAGTACTTC.

This clonotype has a count of ten or more. The rearrangement joins TRBV4-1 to TRBJ1-6; no firm D call. The germline CDR1 and CDR2 sequences are MGHRA and YSYEKL. There are 15 residues in the CDR3. Trimming pared 1 base from V and 6 bases from J, leaving 10 bases between. The CDR3 loop is CASSQGAALNSPLHF. The CDR3 DNA follows: TGCGCCAGCAGCCAAGGGGCAGCACTTAATTCACCCCTCCACTTT.

This clonotype was detected only a few times. The DNA for the CDR3 is TGCGCCAGCAGCCAACGTTCTAGCGGGGGGTTGAACAATGAGCAGTTCTTC. Translating gives CASSQRSSGGLNNEQFF. The chain recombines TRBV4-1 with TRBJ2-1; TRBD2 aligns across 11 bases. CDR3 size: 17 residues. The J segment lost 5 bases and the V segment lost 2 bases, leaving 8 bases of the junction unmatched. Germline-derived CDR1 and CDR2 are MGHRA and YSYEKL.

This clonotype was counted between two and nine times. J is TRBJ1-1 and V is TRBV7-7; 8 nucleotides align to TRBD1. Trimming removed 5 bases from V and 5 bases from J; junction bases left unmatched: 4. In germline, CDR1 is SSHAT, CDR2 FNYEAQ (reference sequence). This CDR3 has 13 amino acids. The CDR3 nucleotides are TGTGCCAGCAGCATAAGACAGGGGACTGAAGCTTTCTTT. This gives the protein CASSIRQGTEAFF.

This sequence joins TRBV4-1 and TRBJ2-2; D is perhaps TRBD1 or TRBD2 (6 bases each). The germline V gene encodes CDR1 MGHRA and CDR2 YSYEKL. V lost 5 bases to trimming and J lost 6 bases, with 10 bases between them. This CDR3 is built from 13 residues. The CDR3 loop reads CASSIRGAGELFF. The CDR3 DNA follows: TGCGCCAGCAGCATTAGGGGGGCCGGGGAGCTGTTTTTT.

Points on this clonotype: A much larger clone lies one base from this, so it may be a read error. This chain joins TRBV10-3 and TRBJ2-7; 7 positions agree with TRBD2. J was trimmed by 3 bases and V by 4 bases; bases with no gene match: 6. The CDR3 length is 14 residues. Germline CDR1 and CDR2: ENHRY and SYGVKD. The CDR3 is CAISARVAGYEQYV. CDR3 DNA: TGTGCCATCAGTGCGAGGGTAGCGGGCTACGAGCAGTACGTC.

This clonotype was seen a handful of times. The chain combines TRBV20-1 with TRBJ2-1; TRBD1 is a possible D gene (7 bases). The ends were cut back, 8 bases at V and 3 bases at J, with 14 bases in the middle. Per germline, CDR1 DFQATT and CDR2 SNEGSKA (reference sequence). This CDR3 spans 13 amino acids. This chain's CDR3 is CSYAGTDYNEQFF. CDR3 nucleotides: TGCAGTTACGCGGGGACAGACTACAATGAGCAGTTCTTC.

This clonotype was detected ten times or more. This chain links TRBV15 with TRBJ2-3; D is unclear. V was trimmed by 4 bases and J by 4 bases, leaving 15 bases between them. The CDR3 is 15 amino acids. From germline, CDR1 is LNHNV and CDR2 YYDKDF (reference sequence). The CDR3 DNA reads as TGTGCCACCAGCATCCTGGAAATAGGGTCAGATACGCAGTATTTT. This sequence encodes CATSILEIGSDTQYF.